A selection of T cell receptor beta chains follows, all from one sample in a study of T-cell memory formation after mild COVID-19. TCRdb analysed the 5' RACE reads with MiXCR anew, one entry per CDR3 protein. The sample has 580,000 or so distinct CDR3 sequences, 15% to 20% seen once; the top ten hold 8.1%. Sequenced: PBMCs or a T cell subset sorted from them (not recorded which). The receptors shown here come from an adult woman who had mild COVID-19 (a few samples of this study predate the infection). Cell type and time point are not known. Both conserved end residues are part of each CDR3. D genes are given only for firm matches. The size of a clone is reported for some rows only, either as once, few or many, or as a class for expanded clones.

V: TRBV19
size: NA
J: TRBJ2-2
D: NA
CDR3: CASSMHLSTGELFF
DNA: TGTGCCAGTAGTATGCACCTAAGCACCGGGGAGCTGTTTTTT

V: TRBV13
size: NA
J: TRBJ1-2
D: NA
CDR3: CASSPPEFGANYGYTF
DNA: TGTGCCAGCAGCCCCCCAGAGTTTGGGGCTAACTATGGCTACACCTTC

V: TRBV5-1
size: NA
J: TRBJ2-3
D: NA
CDR3: CASSLTSSGHTSTDTQYF
DNA: TGCGCCAGCAGCTTGACCTCGTCGGGACATACTAGCACAGATACGCAGTATTTT

V: TRBV20-1
size: NA
J: TRBJ2-7
D: NA
CDR3: CSAGKGGFAYEQYF
DNA: TGCAGTGCTGGAAAGGGGGGATTCGCCTACGAGCAGTACTTC

V: TRBV7-9
size: few
J: TRBJ1-2
D: NA
CDR3: CASSLARTNTDLYGYTF
DNA: TGTGCCAGCAGCTTAGCCCGGACAAACACGGACCTCTATGGCTACACCTTC

V: TRBV12-5
size: NA
J: TRBJ2-1
D: TRBD2
CDR3: CASGSGLAGGEFF
DNA: TGTGCTAGTGGTTCGGGACTAGCGGGAGGGGAGTTCTTC

V: TRBV10-3
size: few
J: TRBJ2-1
D: NA
CDR3: CATSRGLGIEQFF
DNA: TGTGCCACCTCCAGAGGGCTAGGGATCGAGCAGTTCTTC

V: TRBV4-2
size: few
J: TRBJ1-5
D: NA
CDR3: CASSQENQVTQPQHF
DNA: TGTGCCAGCAGCCAAGAAAACCAGGTGACTCAGCCCCAGCATTTT

V: TRBV5-1
size: many
J: TRBJ2-1
D: NA
CDR3: CASSLAVAERYSYNEQFF
DNA: TGCGCCAGCAGCTTGGCCGTAGCGGAAAGGTACTCCTACAATGAGCAGTTCTTC

V: TRBV6-5
size: few
J: TRBJ2-3
D: NA
CDR3: CASSYSRRNTDTQYF
DNA: TGTGCCAGCAGTTACTCGAGACGGAACACAGATACGCAGTATTTT

V: TRBV5-4
size: few
J: TRBJ1-1
D: NA
CDR3: CASSWMGREAEAFF
DNA: TGTGCCAGCAGCTGGATGGGACGTGAGGCAGAAGCTTTCTTT

V: TRBV29-1
size: few
J: TRBJ1-1
D: NA
CDR3: CSVGQGNTEAFF
DNA: TGCAGCGTTGGGCAGGGGAACACTGAAGCTTTCTTT

V: TRBV25-1
size: many
J: TRBJ2-1
D: TRBD1
CDR3: CARPTGDEQFF
DNA: TGTGCCAGACCAACAGGGGATGAGCAGTTCTTC

V: TRBV3-1
size: few
J: TRBJ2-5
D: TRBD2
CDR3: CASSLAAGGWETQYF
DNA: TGTGCCAGCAGCCTCGCGGCGGGGGGTTGGGAGACCCAGTACTTC

V: TRBV5-1
size: NA
J: TRBJ1-4
D: NA
CDR3: CASSFLGEGSEKLFF
DNA: TGCGCCAGCAGCTTCCTAGGGGAGGGTTCTGAAAAACTGTTTTTT

V: TRBV7-3
size: few
J: TRBJ1-1
D: TRBD1
CDR3: CASSSPGQGATEAFF
DNA: TGTGCCAGCAGCTCACCGGGACAGGGAGCCACTGAAGCTTTCTTT

V: TRBV7-2
size: NA
J: TRBJ2-1
D: NA
CDR3: CASSLGITSYNEQFF
DNA: TGTGCCAGCAGCTTAGGGATCACATCCTACAATGAGCAGTTCTTC

V: TRBV10-3
size: NA
J: TRBJ2-1
D: NA
CDR3: CAISADRSRTNEQFF
DNA: TGTGCCATCAGTGCAGACAGATCAAGGACCAATGAGCAGTTCTTC

V: TRBV9
size: NA
J: TRBJ2-1
D: NA
CDR3: CASSVGFGETNEQFF
DNA: TGTGCCAGCAGCGTAGGTTTCGGCGAGACCAATGAGCAGTTCTTC

V: TRBV20-1
size: few
J: TRBJ2-5
D: NA
CDR3: CSASVAGVTYQETQYF
DNA: TGCAGTGCTAGTGTAGCAGGTGTCACGTACCAAGAGACCCAGTACTTC

V: TRBV27
size: NA
J: TRBJ2-2
D: NA
CDR3: CASSLPDTGELFF
DNA: TGTGCCAGCAGTTTGCCTGACACCGGGGAGCTGTTTTTT

V: TRBV5-6
size: NA
J: TRBJ2-3
D: TRBD2
CDR3: CASSRRTSGRSDTQYF
DNA: TGTGCCAGCAGCCGACGGACTAGCGGGAGATCGGATACGCAGTATTTT

V: TRBV29-1
size: NA
J: TRBJ1-2
D: NA
CDR3: CSVVPPNGGYTF
DNA: TGCAGCGTAGTGCCCCCGAACGGTGGCTACACCTTC

V: TRBV6-6
size: NA
J: TRBJ2-6
D: TRBD1
CDR3: CASSSHRGLGANVLTF
DNA: TGTGCCAGCAGTTCCCACAGGGGGCTTGGGGCCAACGTCCTGACTTTC

V: TRBV5-4
size: NA
J: TRBJ1-1
D: TRBD1
CDR3: CASSADRGSLSLEAFF
DNA: TGTGCCAGCAGCGCCGACAGGGGCTCATTGAGTCTTGAAGCTTTCTTT

V: TRBV7-9
size: few
J: TRBJ1-4
D: NA
CDR3: CASSNVRDGLTNEKLFF
DNA: TGTGCCAGCAGCAATGTTAGAGATGGCTTGACTAATGAAAAACTGTTTTTT

V: TRBV2
size: few
J: TRBJ2-1
D: NA
CDR3: CASSEYITNEQFF
DNA: TGTGCCAGCAGTGAATATATAACGAATGAGCAGTTCTTC

V: TRBV7-2
size: few
J: TRBJ2-1
D: NA
CDR3: CASSLARSSYNEQFF
DNA: TGTGCCAGCAGCTTAGCCCGGAGCTCCTACAATGAGCAGTTCTTC

V: TRBV3-1
size: NA
J: TRBJ2-7
D: TRBD2
CDR3: CASSRTSGSPYREQYF
DNA: TGTGCCAGCAGTCGGACTAGCGGGAGCCCCTACCGCGAGCAGTACTTC

V: TRBV11-2
size: NA
J: TRBJ1-1
D: NA
CDR3: CASSWDGTVTEAFF
DNA: TGTGCCAGCAGCTGGGACGGGACCGTCACTGAAGCTTTCTTT